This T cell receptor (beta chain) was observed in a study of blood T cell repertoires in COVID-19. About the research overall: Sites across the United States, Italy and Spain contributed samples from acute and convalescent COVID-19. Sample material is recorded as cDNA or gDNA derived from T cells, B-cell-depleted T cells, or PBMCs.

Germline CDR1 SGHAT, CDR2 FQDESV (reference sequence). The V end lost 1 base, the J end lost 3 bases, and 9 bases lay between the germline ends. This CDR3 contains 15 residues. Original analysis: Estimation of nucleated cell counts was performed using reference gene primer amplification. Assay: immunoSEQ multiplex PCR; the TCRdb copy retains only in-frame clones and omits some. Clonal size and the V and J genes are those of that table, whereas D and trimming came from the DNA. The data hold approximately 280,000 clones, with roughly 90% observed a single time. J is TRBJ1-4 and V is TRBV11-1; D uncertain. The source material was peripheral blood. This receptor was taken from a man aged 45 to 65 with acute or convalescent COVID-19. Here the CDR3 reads CASSLGGKANEKLFF. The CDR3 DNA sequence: TGTGCCAGCAGCTTAGGAGGGAAGGCTAATGAAAAACTGTTTTTT.